The rows below give T cell receptor beta chains drawn from one sample of a study of graft-versus-host responses after intestinal transplantation. Clones were read by immunoSEQ multiplex PCR, and TCRdb kept only the in-frame ones, dropping some. The profile shows fewer than 25,000 clones, around 81% of them singletons. Sequenced here: ileum tissue, sampled 12 days after intestinal transplant. The receptors were sampled from a human patient who received an intestinal transplant, so some T cells may come from the graft donor. The CDR3 runs from the conserved cysteine through the conserved F or W. D genes are given only for firm matches. Where a row states a size, it is once, few, many or the class of an expanded clone; other rows omit it.

J,D,size,V,CDR3,DNA
TRBJ1-3,-,-,TRBV7-6,CASSSPYLSGNTIYF,TGTGCCAGCAGCTCCCCTTATCTTTCTGGAAACACCATATATTTT
TRBJ1-2,-,-,TRBV19,CASSIAGGEGYGYTF,TGTGCCAGTAGTATAGCGGGGGGGGAAGGCTATGGCTACACCTTC
TRBJ2-1,TRBD1,-,TRBV29-1,CSVLRTGAHEQFF,TGCAGCGTTCTCCGGACAGGGGCACATGAGCAGTTCTTC
TRBJ2-7,-,few,TRBV5-3,CARSLMIHERRFSYEQYF,TGTGCCAGAAGCCTGATGATACATGAACGGAGATTCTCCTACGAGCAGTACTTC
TRBJ1-4,TRBD1,-,TRBV9,CASSVGTEGFNEKLFF,TGTGCCAGCAGCGTCGGGACAGAGGGTTTTAATGAAAAACTGTTTTTT
TRBJ2-3,TRBD2,-,TRBV6-1,CASSEMVAGVGGDTQYF,TGTGCCAGCAGTGAAATGGTAGCGGGAGTGGGGGGAGATACGCAGTATTTT
TRBJ2-7,-,few,TRBV7-2,CASSFHSSYEQYF,TGTGCCAGCAGCTTCCACTCTTCTTACGAGCAGTACTTC
TRBJ2-7,-,-,TRBV15,CATSRDYGGSYEQYF,TGTGCCACCAGCAGAGACTACGGGGGCTCCTACGAGCAGTACTTC
TRBJ2-5,-,once,TRBV5-1,CASSLAAGQETQYF,TGCGCCAGCAGCTTGGCGGCAGGCCAAGAGACCCAGTACTTC
TRBJ2-4,-,-,TRBV2,CASSDGALAKNIQYF,TGTGCCAGCAGTGACGGAGCTTTGGCCAAAAACATTCAGTACTTC
TRBJ1-4,-,-,TRBV5-1,CASSLRELTNEKLFF,TGCGCCAGCAGCCTGAGGGAGTTAACTAATGAAAAACTGTTTTTT
TRBJ2-7,TRBD1,-,TRBV6-5,CASRGAGTGFDEQYF,TGTGCCAGCCGGGGAGCCGGGACAGGGTTCGACGAGCAGTACTTC
TRBJ2-3,-,-,TRBV6-4,CASSRGLRGDTQYF,TGTGCCAGCAGTCGCGGGCTCAGAGGAGATACGCAGTATTTT
TRBJ2-6,TRBD1,-,TRBV4-3,CASGTGPGANVLTF,TGCGCCAGCGGGACAGGGCCTGGGGCCAACGTCCTGACTTTC
TRBJ2-7,-,once,TRBV18,CASSFRAGPYEQYF,TGTGCCAGCTCATTCCGCGCAGGGCCCTACGAGCAGTACTTC
TRBJ1-1,-,-,TRBV10-3,CAISGPHRNTEAFF,TGTGCCATCAGTGGCCCCCACAGGAACACTGAAGCTTTCTTT
TRBJ2-1,TRBD2,-,TRBV6-5,CASSPLAGAHNEQFF,TGTGCCAGCAGTCCACTAGCGGGGGCTCACAATGAGCAGTTCTTC
TRBJ1-2,-,-,TRBV7-7,CASSSRANYGYTF,TGTGCCAGCAGCTCCCGCGCTAACTATGGCTACACCTTC
TRBJ1-2,-,-,TRBV7-2,CASSSGPGGYDGYTF,TGTGCCAGCAGCTCCGGACCCGGAGGCTATGATGGCTACACCTTC
TRBJ1-6,-,-,TRBV27,CASSLRVRSPLHF,TGTGCCAGCAGTTTACGGGTGCGGTCACCCCTCCACTTT
TRBJ2-1,-,-,TRBV7-6,CASSPTIYTGSPLHNEQFF,TGTGCCAGCAGCCCAACGATCTATACCGGGTCCCCTCTCCACAATGAGCAGTTCTTC
TRBJ1-2,-,-,TRBV7-2,CASSLGHNYGYTF,TGTGCCAGCAGCTTGGGACATAACTATGGCTACACCTTC
TRBJ2-7,TRBD2,few,TRBV11-2,CASSLVGGDYEQYF,TGTGCCAGCAGCTTAGTGGGAGGGGATTACGAGCAGTACTTC
TRBJ2-2,TRBD2,-,TRBV6-4,CASSGLAGTGELFF,TGTGCCAGCAGCGGACTAGCGGGCACCGGGGAGCTGTTTTTT
TRBJ1-2,TRBD1,few,TRBV19,CASCAGQGVLRGYTF,TGTGCCAGTTGTGCGGGACAGGGCGTGCTTCGTGGCTACACCTTC
TRBJ1-1,-,once,TRBV6-6,CASSFWTAMNTEAFF,TGTGCCAGCAGCTTTTGGACAGCCATGAACACTGAAGCTTTCTTT
TRBJ2-1,TRBD2,once,TRBV7-2,CASSQAGAEQFF,TGTGCCAGCAGCCAAGCGGGGGCCGAGCAGTTCTTC
TRBJ1-2,-,few,TRBV18,CASSPLSRQAKPTGYTF,TGTGCCAGCTCACCACTCTCTCGACAGGCAAAACCCACCGGCTACACCTTC
TRBJ1-2,TRBD1,-,TRBV29-1,CSVAGGSYGYTF,TGCAGCGTTGCAGGGGGGAGTTATGGCTACACCTTC
TRBJ1-1,-,once,TRBV6-1,CASSFDRTNTEAFF,TGTGCCAGCAGTTTCGACAGGACAAACACTGAAGCTTTCTTT
TRBJ1-1,-,-,TRBV5-4,CASRDQVHNTEAFF,TGTGCCAGCAGAGATCAGGTACACAACACTGAAGCTTTCTTT
TRBJ2-2,-,-,TRBV10-3,CATGQSTGELFF,TGTGCCACCGGACAGTCCACCGGGGAGCTGTTTTTT
TRBJ1-1,-,once,TRBV4-1,CASSQAQGVNTEAFF,TGCGCCAGCAGCCAAGCCCAGGGCGTGAACACTGAAGCTTTCTTT
TRBJ2-3,-,-,TRBV7-3,CASSYWGGTDTQYF,TGTGCCAGCAGCTACTGGGGGGGCACAGATACGCAGTATTTT
TRBJ1-5,-,-,TRBV19,CASSISGLNQPQHF,TGTGCCAGTAGTATAAGCGGACTTAATCAGCCCCAGCATTTT
TRBJ2-3,TRBD2,few,TRBV7-3,CASTWRAGAGDTQYF,TGTGCCAGCACCTGGAGAGCGGGGGCTGGGGATACGCAGTATTTT
TRBJ1-1,-,few,TRBV19,CASSYRDRGAFF,TGTGCCAGTAGTTACCGAGATAGGGGAGCTTTCTTT
TRBJ2-3,TRBD2,-,TRBV5-1,CASSRTKTSGGEETQYF,TGCGCCAGCAGCCGCACTAAGACTAGCGGGGGAGAGGAGACGCAGTATTTT
TRBJ2-1,TRBD2,-,TRBV18,CASSPAGGGEQFF,TGTGCCAGCTCACCAGCGGGGGGGGGAGAGCAGTTCTTC
TRBJ1-6,TRBD1,few,TRBV6-5,CASVRQGAGNSPLHF,TGTGCCAGCGTACGACAGGGGGCGGGAAATTCACCCCTCCACTTT
TRBJ1-2,-,-,TRBV7-2,CASSFLLREVNRWGYTF,TGTGCCAGCAGCTTCCTACTCCGGGAGGTCAACCGGTGGGGCTACACCTTC
TRBJ2-3,TRBD2,-,TRBV11-2,CASSFLAGGTDTQYF,TGTGCCAGCAGCTTCCTAGCGGGGGGGACAGATACGCAGTATTTT
TRBJ1-4,-,-,TRBV19,CASSIPTGRNEKLFF,TGTGCCAGTAGTATCCCCACAGGGCGTAATGAAAAACTGTTTTTT
TRBJ2-4,-,-,TRBV5-6,CASSLEGPGSIQYF,TGTGCCAGCAGCTTGGAGGGCCCCGGGAGCATTCAGTACTTC
TRBJ2-7,TRBD1,-,TRBV28,CASSTGQGARGQYF,TGTGCCAGCAGTACGGGACAGGGGGCGCGGGGGCAGTACTTC
TRBJ1-1,TRBD1,-,TRBV7-9,CASSPQGATTEAFF,TGTGCCAGCAGCCCACAGGGGGCGACCACTGAAGCTTTCTTT
TRBJ2-1,-,-,TRBV2,CASRAHGFGNEQFF,TGTGCCAGCAGAGCACATGGGTTCGGGAATGAGCAGTTCTTC
TRBJ2-2,-,-,TRBV9,CASSAALGGANTGELFF,TGTGCCAGCAGCGCCGCCCTTGGCGGGGCGAACACCGGGGAGCTGTTTTTT
TRBJ1-2,-,-,TRBV6-6,CASSAPGDGYTF,TGTGCCAGCAGCGCCCCCGGGGATGGCTACACCTTC
TRBJ1-1,TRBD1,-,TRBV19,CASSTTGGTEAFF,TGTGCCAGTAGTACCACAGGGGGAACTGAAGCTTTCTTT
TRBJ1-6,-,-,TRBV11-2,CASSFPAGLNSPLHF,TGTGCCAGCAGCTTCCCGGCAGGGCTGAATTCACCCCTCCACTTT
TRBJ1-1,-,few,TRBV12-5,CASGLNLFGLRSFAEAFF,TGTGCTAGTGGTTTGAACTTGTTCGGGTTAAGGAGTTTCGCTGAAGCTTTCTTT
TRBJ2-1,TRBD2,once,TRBV5-5,CASNVLAGSANEQFF,TGTGCCAGCAACGTACTAGCGGGGTCTGCCAATGAGCAGTTCTTC